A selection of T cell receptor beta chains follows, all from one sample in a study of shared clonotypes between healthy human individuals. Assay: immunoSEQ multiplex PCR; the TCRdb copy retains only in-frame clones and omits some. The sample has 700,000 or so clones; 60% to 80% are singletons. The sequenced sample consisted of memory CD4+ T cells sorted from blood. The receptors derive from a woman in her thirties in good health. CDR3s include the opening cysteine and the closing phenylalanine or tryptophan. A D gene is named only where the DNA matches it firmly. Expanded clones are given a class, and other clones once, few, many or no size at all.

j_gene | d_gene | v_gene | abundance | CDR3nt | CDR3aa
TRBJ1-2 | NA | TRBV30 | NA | TGTGCCTGGAGTCTTGGTGGTGGTATCTATGGCTACACCTTC | CAWSLGGGIYGYTF
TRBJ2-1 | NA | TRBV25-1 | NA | TGTGCCAGCAGTGAGGCAGACCAGGGGTCTTCATACAATGAGCAGTTCTTC | CASSEADQGSSYNEQFF
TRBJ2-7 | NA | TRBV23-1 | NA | TGCGCCAGCAGTCAACTTTCAGGGCACGGTTACGAGCAGTACTTC | CASSQLSGHGYEQYF
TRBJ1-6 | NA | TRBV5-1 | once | TGCGCCAGCAGCCCCTCCTTCGACGCTAGCTCCTATAATTCACCCCTCCACTTT | CASSPSFDASSYNSPLHF
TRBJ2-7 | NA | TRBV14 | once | TGTGCCAGCAGCCAATTTGGCCTCGGATCTTCCTACGAGCAGTACTTC | CASSQFGLGSSYEQYF
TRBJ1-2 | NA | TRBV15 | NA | TGTGCCACCTCCCCCAGTGCGGGCTTTGGCTACACCTTC | CATSPSAGFGYTF
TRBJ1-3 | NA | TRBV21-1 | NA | TGTGCCCTTACCCTCGGGGGGAGGACTGGAAACACCATATATTTT | CALTLGGRTGNTIYF
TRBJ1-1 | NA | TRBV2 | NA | TGTGCCATACTGGGACGGATGAACACTGAAGCTTTCTTT | CAILGRMNTEAFF
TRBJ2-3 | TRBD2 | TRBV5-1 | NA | TGCGCCAGCAGCTTTAGCGGGAGGGTCACAGATACGCAGTATTTT | CASSFSGRVTDTQYF
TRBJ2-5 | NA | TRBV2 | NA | TGTGCCAGCAGAGATTGGGGGGGGCGAGAGACCCAGTACTTC | CASRDWGGRETQYF
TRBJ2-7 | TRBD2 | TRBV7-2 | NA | TGTGCCAGCAGCTTAAGGCCGCCACTAGCGGGAGGGCCTGGATACGAGCAGTACTTC | CASSLRPPLAGGPGYEQYF
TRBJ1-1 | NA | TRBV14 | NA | TGTGCCAGCAGCCAACAGGGTCGGGGTACTGAAGCTTTCTTT | CASSQQGRGTEAFF
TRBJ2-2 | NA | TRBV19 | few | TGTGCCAGTAGTATTGGAGGGAGTATCACCGGGGAGCTGTTTTTT | CASSIGGSITGELFF
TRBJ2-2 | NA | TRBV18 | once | TGTGCCAGCTCACCGGGAGCAGGGGTTCGGACCGGGGAGCTGTTTTTT | CASSPGAGVRTGELFF
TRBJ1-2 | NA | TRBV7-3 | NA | TGTGCCAGCAGCTTATTAATTTTGGGGTATGGCTACACCTTC | CASSLLILGYGYTF
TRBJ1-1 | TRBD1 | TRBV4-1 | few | TGCGCCAGCAGCCAAGTTCCATGGGACAGGGTTGGGAACACTGAAGCTTTCTTT | CASSQVPWDRVGNTEAFF
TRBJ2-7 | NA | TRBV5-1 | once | TGCGCCAGCAGCGCGCTCGTAGGGAAGGCAGTCGAGCAGTACTTC | CASSALVGKAVEQYF
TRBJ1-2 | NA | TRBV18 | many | TGTGCCAGCTCACCGCCAGGGGCTAACTATGGCTACACCTTC | CASSPPGANYGYTF
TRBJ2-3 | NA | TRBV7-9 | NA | TGTGCCAGCAGCTTAGAGACGGGGTTTGATACGCAGTATTTT | CASSLETGFDTQYF
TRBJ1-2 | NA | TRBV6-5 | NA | TGTGCCAGCAGTCCCGAGGCAGGGCGAGGCTACACCTTC | CASSPEAGRGYTF
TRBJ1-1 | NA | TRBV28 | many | TGTGCCAGCAGTTTATTTCAGGGGAACACTGAAGCTTTCTTT | CASSLFQGNTEAFF
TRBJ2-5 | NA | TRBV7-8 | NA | TGTGCCAGCAGCTTATACGAGCGACAAGAGACCCAGTACTTC | CASSLYERQETQYF
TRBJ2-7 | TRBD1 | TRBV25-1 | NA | TGTGCCAGCAGTACCAGGGGGAACTCCTACGAGCAGTACTTC | CASSTRGNSYEQYF
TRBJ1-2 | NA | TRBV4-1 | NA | TGCGCCAGCAGCCCCGGGAGGGGGAACTATGGCTACACCTTC | CASSPGRGNYGYTF
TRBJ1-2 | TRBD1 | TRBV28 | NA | TGTGCCAGCAGTACGACAGGGGGGGACTATGGCTACACCTTC | CASSTTGGDYGYTF
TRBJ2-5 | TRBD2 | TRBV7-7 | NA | TGTGCCAGCAGCCGAGGACTAGCGGGGGTTGAGACCCAGTACTTC | CASSRGLAGVETQYF